The 25 T cell receptor beta chains given below trace back to one sample, sequenced in a study of blood T cell repertoires in COVID-19. Clones were read by immunoSEQ multiplex PCR, and TCRdb kept only the in-frame ones, dropping some. The sample has about 270,000 clones, 80% to 90% seen once. The sequenced sample consisted of PBMCs or T cells enriched from blood (not recorded which). All receptors derive from a young woman who had recovered from COVID-19.

The chain is built from TRBV6-1 and TRBJ1-5; 7 bases map to TRBD1. CDR3 length: 16 amino acids. The V gene's germline CDR1 is MNHNS and CDR2 SASEGT. The junction had 9 bases not matched to a gene; V was cut back by 4 bases and J by 3 bases. For the CDR3, the DNA is TGTGCCAGCAGTGGAATTGACAGGGTCGACAATCAGCCCCAGCATTTT. It encodes CASSGIDRVDNQPQHF.

Here the CDR3 reads CASRRGGYDNEQFF. In DNA, the CDR3 is TGTGCCAGCAGGCGGGGGGGTTATGACAATGAGCAGTTCTTC. This chain uses TRBV2 with TRBJ2-1; 9 positions match TRBD2. Per germline, CDR1 SNHLY and CDR2 FYNNEI. After removal of 6 bases from V and 5 bases from J, the junction contained 5 bases not matched to a gene. The CDR3 is 14 amino acids.

A single count supports this clone. The chain carries TRBV5-1 and TRBJ1-6; 8 nucleotides align to TRBD1. Per germline, CDR1 SGHRS and CDR2 YFSETQ. V gave up 0 bases and J gave up 7 bases; unmatched junction bases: 9. The length of the CDR3 is 17 residues. In nucleotides, the CDR3 is TGCGCCAGCAGCTTGGCCCCGACAGGGGATGTGAATTCACCCCTCCACTTT. Residues: CASSLAPTGDVNSPLHF.

The chain recombines TRBV24-1 with TRBJ2-3; D ambiguous. Germline assignment: CDR1 KGHDR and CDR2 SFDVKD. The CDR3 is 14 amino acids. V lost 4 bases and J lost 2, with 9 bases in between. The chain's CDR3 is CATSDRYSTDTQYF. CDR3 nucleotide sequence: TGTGCCACCAGTGACCGCTACTCCACAGATACGCAGTATTTT.

This chain connects TRBV2 to TRBJ2-3; TRBD1 agrees at 10 bases. V trimming: 0 bases; J trimming: 5 bases; junction bases outside the gene matches: 5. Germline assignment: CDR1 SNHLY and CDR2 FYNNEI. This CDR3 spans 16 amino acids. The CDR3 sequence is CASSEAGTGAKDTQYF. The DNA of the CDR3 is TGTGCCAGCAGTGAAGCCGGGACAGGGGCGAAAGATACGCAGTATTTT.

The genes are TRBV9 and TRBJ1-2; 9 nucleotides line up with TRBD1. This CDR3 is built from 15 residues. V shed 4 bases and J 2 bases; nucleotides not matched to a gene: 6. Germline V gives CDR1 SGDLS, CDR2 YYNGEE. CDR3 in amino acids: CASSTQGAPNYGYTF. DNA for the CDR3: TGTGCCAGCAGCACACAGGGGGCGCCCAACTATGGCTACACCTTC.

The chain has TRBV28 and TRBJ2-7, with 9 positions matching TRBD1. Trimming at V came to 9 bases and at J to 5 bases, leaving 14 bases not matched to a gene. Germline CDR1 MDHEN, CDR2 SYDVKM. CDR3 size: 15 residues. CDR3 sequence (DNA): TGTGCCAGTCTTGCCTCGGGACAGGGCTGGGACGAGCAGTACTTC. This sequence encodes CASLASGQGWDEQYF.

The chain recombines TRBV25-1 with TRBJ1-2; 7 bases match TRBD1. Trimming took 2 bases from V and 3 from J; bases not matched to a gene: 0. Germline assignment: CDR1 MGHDK and CDR2 SYGVNS. The CDR3 spans 13 residues. The DNA for the CDR3 is TGTGCCAGCAGTGAAGACAGGGACTATGGCTACACCTTC. Amino acids: CASSEDRDYGYTF.

This chain connects TRBV5-1 to TRBJ2-5, with 9 positions matching TRBD1. The length of the CDR3 is 17 residues. V trimming: 4 bases; J trimming: 2 bases; junction bases outside the gene matches: 12. Germline assignment: CDR1 SGHRS and CDR2 YFSETQ. CDR3 DNA sequence: TGCGCCAGCAGCCCCCCCACGGGACAGGGTGGGCAAGAGACCCAGTACTTC. Amino acids: CASSPPTGQGGQETQYF. The complete variable domain, with remaining parts taken from reference TRBV5-1 and TRBJ2-5, reads KAGVTQTPRYLIKTRGQQVTLSCSPISGHRSVSWYQQTPGQGLQFLFEYFSETQRNKGNFPGRFSGRQFSNSRSEMNVSTLELGDSALYLCASSPPTGQGGQETQYFGPGTRLLVL.

V is TRBV10-3 and J is TRBJ2-1, with D maybe TRBD2 (7 bases). The CDR3 length is 14 residues. V lost 4 bases and J 8 bases, leaving 15 bases between the germline ends. Per the germline V gene, CDR1 is ENHRY and CDR2 is SYGVKD. CDR3 region: CAISVGGPRDEQFF. The CDR3, as DNA: TGTGCCATCAGTGTCGGGGGGCCTCGGGATGAGCAGTTCTTC.

The chain links TRBV4-1 to TRBJ2-1, with TRBD2 matching 8 bases. CDR3 size: 17 residues. Unmatched junction bases numbered 8, after V lost 2 bases and J lost 2 bases. In germline, CDR1 is MGHRA, CDR2 YSYEKL. For the CDR3, the DNA is TGCGCCAGCAGCCAAACTACGGCGGGGGGCACCTACAATGAGCAGTTCTTC. This translates into CASSQTTAGGTYNEQFF.

The chain links TRBV2 to TRBJ1-4, with a possible D match to TRBD1 (6 bases). Looked up from germline, CDR1 is SNHLY and CDR2 is FYNNEI. Trimming took off 2 bases at V and 11 bases at J, with 12 bases between the two ends. The CDR3 is 13 residues long. This chain's CDR3 is CASSETHRDKLFF. For the CDR3, the DNA is TGTGCCAGCAGTGAAACCCACAGGGACAAACTGTTTTTT.

The chain joins TRBV6-5 to TRBJ2-7; TRBD2 matches 8 bases. This CDR3 spans 12 amino acids. V lost 8 bases to trimming and J lost 5 bases; unmatched junction nucleotides: 5. From germline, CDR1 is MNHEY and CDR2 SVGAGI. CDR3 protein: CASSVAGHEQYF. CDR3 DNA: TGTGCCAGCTCCGTAGCGGGGCACGAGCAGTACTTC.

This clone came up once. The chain joins TRBV5-1 to TRBJ1-6, with a possible D match to TRBD1 (5 bases). Per the germline V gene, CDR1 is SGHRS and CDR2 is YFSETQ. The V and J ends lost 4 bases and 4 bases respectively, with 12 bases between them. This CDR3 has 15 amino acids. The CDR3 region is CASSGGNSYNSPLHF. The CDR3 DNA reads TGCGCCAGCAGCGGGGGGAATTCGTATAATTCACCCCTCCACTTT.

This rearrangement joins TRBV19 to TRBJ1-2; a possible D gene is TRBD1 (6 bases). Trimming left V 5 bases short and J 7 bases short, with 14 bases between. This CDR3 spans 13 amino acids. Germline CDR1 and CDR2: LNHDA and SQIVND (reference sequence). CDR3 nucleotide sequence: TGTGCCAGTAGTTCCACAGGGTACCGTGGCTACACCTTC. This sequence encodes CASSSTGYRGYTF.

This clone was counted a few times. This chain joins TRBV7-9 and TRBJ1-1, with unresolved D. Germline lookup yields CDR1 SEHNR and CDR2 FQNEAQ (reference sequence). V shed 3 bases and J shed 1 base, with 6 bases lying between them. CDR3 size: 13 residues. CDR3 sequence: CASSFSGNTEAFF. CDR3 DNA sequence: TGTGCCAGCAGCTTCTCGGGGAACACTGAAGCTTTCTTT.

V is TRBV7-2 and J is TRBJ1-1, with TRBD1 as a possible D gene (5 bases). Trimming left V 4 bases short and J 10 bases short, with 19 bases between. This CDR3 has 14 residues. CDR1 SGHTA and CDR2 FQGNSA come from the germline V gene. The CDR3 spells CASSWAPGVVGAFF. DNA of the CDR3: TGTGCCAGCAGCTGGGCTCCGGGGGTAGTAGGAGCTTTCTTT.

The rearrangement joins TRBV6-1 to TRBJ1-3; D not resolved. The CDR3 is 16 amino acids. V lost 2 bases and J 4 bases, leaving 15 bases between the germline ends. CDR1 is MNHNS and CDR2 is SASEGT in the germline V gene. Here the CDR3 DNA reads TGTGCCAGCAGTGAAACCCTGTACAGTCCGGGAAACACCATATATTTT. It specifies CASSETLYSPGNTIYF.

The V and J genes are TRBV5-1 and TRBJ2-1, with TRBD1 matching over 7 bases. The V segment lost 4 bases and the J segment 4 bases; nucleotides outside the gene matches: 2. The germline gives CDR1 SGHRS, CDR2 YFSETQ. This CDR3 spans 13 amino acids. The CDR3 nucleotides read TGCGCCAGCAGCCCGGACAGGTACAATGAGCAGTTCTTC. This gives the protein CASSPDRYNEQFF.

J is TRBJ1-1 and V is TRBV30; D gene ambiguous. The CDR3 spans 17 residues. Germline-derived CDR1 and CDR2 are GTSNPN and SVGIG (reference sequence). Trimming took 5 bases from V and 0 from J, leaving 22 bases between them. The CDR3 DNA sequence: TGTGCCTGGGTACCCCTAGGAGGCTCGGGGTTGAACACTGAAGCTTTCTTT. Its translation is CAWVPLGGSGLNTEAFF.

The gene calls are TRBV30 and TRBJ2-7; 10 nucleotides match TRBD2. The V gene's germline CDR1 is GTSNPN and CDR2 SVGIG (reference sequence). After removal of 0 bases from V and 2 bases from J, the junction contained 13 bases not matched to a gene. The CDR3 is 18 amino acids. This CDR3 is CAWSVSPSLAGATYEQYF. DNA for the CDR3: TGTGCCTGGAGTGTATCCCCCTCTCTAGCGGGGGCCACCTACGAGCAGTACTTC.

The chain has TRBV10-3 and TRBJ1-5, with TRBD1 as a possible D gene (6 bases). V gave up 8 bases and J gave up 5 bases, with 13 bases separating them. CDR1 and CDR2 (germline): ENHRY, SYGVKD. The CDR3 has 13 residues. This CDR3 reads CAISAAGDQPQHF. CDR3 sequence (DNA): TGTGCCATCTCGGCGGCAGGGGATCAGCCCCAGCATTTT.

The rearrangement joins TRBV2 to TRBJ2-2; TRBD2 matches at 10 bases. Germline CDR1 reads SNHLY; CDR2 reads FYNNEI. There are 16 residues in the CDR3. Losses at the gene ends were 5 bases for V and 0 bases for J; bases not matched to a gene: 3. CDR3 in amino acids: CASSSLAGANTGELFF. The CDR3 DNA reads as TGTGCCAGCAGTTCTCTAGCGGGGGCGAACACCGGGGAGCTGTTTTTT.

The rearrangement joins TRBV28 to TRBJ2-7; TRBD2 matches 7 bases. This CDR3 has 15 amino acids. Germline CDR1 reads MDHEN; CDR2 reads SYDVKM. V lost 6 bases, J lost 4 bases, and 12 bases stayed unmatched. This CDR3 is CASRSPGRAPYEQYF. In nucleotides, the CDR3 is TGTGCCAGCAGATCCCCGGGGAGGGCCCCGTACGAGCAGTACTTC.

The chain is built from TRBV6-5 and TRBJ2-5, with D uncertain. Germline CDR1 MNHEY, CDR2 SVGAGI. The V end was cut by 6 bases, the J end by 5 bases, with 10 bases between. The CDR3 has 12 residues. The CDR3: CASRASWETQYF. The CDR3 region has the DNA TGTGCCAGCAGGGCCTCGTGGGAGACCCAGTACTTC.